This entry lists 17 T cell receptor beta chains sequenced from one sample in a study of blood T cell repertoires in COVID-19. Using immunoSEQ multiplex PCR, the repertoire was profiled, and TCRdb retains in-frame clones only, with some absent. The table shows tens of thousands of clones, with about 88% occurring only once. What was sequenced was peripheral blood. These receptors came from a human donor with active COVID-19. The donor label of this sample is uncertain.

The count of this clone is one. The chain recombines TRBV18 with TRBJ2-7; 8 nucleotides line up with TRBD2. Germline loops: CDR1 KGHSH, CDR2 LQKENI. The CDR3 has 13 amino acids. V was pared by 3 bases and J by 6 bases, with 4 bases of the junction left unmatched. CDR3 DNA: TGTGCCAGCTCACCGGGGACTAGGGGCGAGCAGTACTTC. Residues: CASSPGTRGEQYF.

The rearrangement uses TRBV6-2 or TRBV6-3 and TRBJ1-2; TRBD1 matches 7 bases. This CDR3 spans 13 amino acids. Unmatched junction bases numbered 9, after V lost 6 bases and J lost 8 bases. Germline V CDR1 and CDR2: MNHEY, SVGEGT. The CDR3 reads CASSSQGIGGYTF. CDR3 nucleotide sequence: TGTGCCAGCAGCTCACAGGGGATCGGCGGCTACACCTTC.

The chain is built from TRBV5-4 and TRBJ1-2, with TRBD1 matching over 8 bases. V shed 4 bases, J shed 4 bases, and the junction held 3 bases outside the gene matches. The germline CDR1 and CDR2 sequences are SGHNT and YYREEE (reference sequence). The CDR3 spans 13 residues. Here the CDR3 reads CASSPGGGYGYTF. The CDR3 DNA reads TGTGCCAGCAGCCCAGGGGGCGGCTATGGCTACACCTTC.

The chain employs TRBV5-4 and TRBJ2-2, with 7 bases fitting TRBD1. J was trimmed by 5 bases and V by 0 bases; bases with no gene match: 4. The CDR3 is 15 residues long. Germline V gene data show CDR1 as SGHNT and CDR2 as YYREEE (reference sequence). The CDR3 loop reads CASSLADRETGELFF. CDR3 coding DNA: TGTGCCAGCAGCTTGGCCGACAGGGAAACCGGGGAGCTGTTTTTT.

J is TRBJ2-7 and V is TRBV12-5; the D gene is possibly TRBD2 (5 bases). V was shortened by 6 bases and J by 4 bases, with 13 bases between the two germline ends. Germline lookup yields CDR1 LGHNT and CDR2 FRNRAP. The CDR3 is made up of 13 amino acids. In nucleotides, the CDR3 is TGTGCTAGTGGGCCCGGGGTAGGGTACGAGCAGTACTTC. It encodes CASGPGVGYEQYF. Full variable domain (rest looked up from reference TRBV12-5 and TRBJ2-7): DARVTQTPRHKVTEMGQEVTMRCQPILGHNTVFWYRQTMMQGLELLAYFRNRAPLDDSGMPKDRFSAEMPDATLATLKIQPSEPRDSAVYFCASGPGVGYEQYFGPGTRLTVT.

The CDR3 here is CASSLEQGRYANYGYTF. CDR3 bases: TGTGCCAGCAGCTTGGAACAGGGACGCTACGCTAACTATGGCTACACCTTC. V gene TRBV5-6 combines with J gene TRBJ1-2; maybe TRBD1 (6 bases). CDR3 length: 17 amino acids. In germline, CDR1 is SGHDT, CDR2 YYEEEE. The V end was cut by 0 bases, the J end by 0 bases, with 15 bases between.

The chain employs TRBV14 and TRBJ2-7; D is ambiguous. The CDR3 contains 13 residues. Trimming left V 3 bases short and J 3 bases short, with 9 bases between. Germline CDR1 SGHDN, CDR2 FVKESK. The CDR3 is CASSQGRFYEQYF. CDR3 coding DNA: TGTGCCAGCAGCCAGGGCAGGTTCTACGAGCAGTACTTC.

J is TRBJ2-1 and V is TRBV3-1 (or the pseudogene TRBV3-2), with 8 bases that match TRBD2. This CDR3 is built from 15 residues. Germline V gene sequence: CDR1 LGHDT, CDR2 YNNKEL (reference sequence). Losses at the gene ends were 1 base for V and 7 bases for J; bases not matched to a gene: 6. This CDR3 reads CASSQGAGAINEQFF. As DNA, the CDR3 is TGTGCCAGCAGCCAAGGAGCGGGGGCGATTAATGAGCAGTTCTTC.

The chain has TRBV19 and TRBJ2-2, with D maybe TRBD1 (6 bases). The V gene lost 3 bases and the J gene lost 6 bases, with 11 bases spanning the gap. CDR1 is LNHDA and CDR2 is SQIVND in the germline V gene (reference sequence). The CDR3 runs to 14 residues. The CDR3 loop reads CASSISWTAGELFF. CDR3 nucleotide sequence: TGTGCCAGTAGTATTTCATGGACAGCCGGGGAGCTGTTTTTT.

The chain links TRBV12-3 or TRBV12-4 to TRBJ1-2; D may be TRBD1 (6 bases). V lost 6 bases to trimming and J lost 8 bases, with 13 bases between them. The CDR3 is 12 residues long. In nucleotides, the CDR3 is TGTGCCAGCAGATATAGCGACAGGGGCTACACCTTC. Its protein product is CASRYSDRGYTF.

The gene calls are TRBV5-5 and TRBJ1-2; D is undetermined. V dropped 4 bases and J dropped 4 bases, with 17 bases sitting between them. The CDR3 length is 15 residues. CDR1 is SGHKS, CDR2 YYEKEE, per germline (reference sequence). CDR3 DNA sequence: TGTGCCAGCAGCATCTCGATATTAGCCTCCTATGGCTACACCTTC. Its protein is CASSISILASYGYTF. The full variable domain, with the rest looked up from reference TRBV5-5 and TRBJ1-2, is DAGVTQSPTHLIKTRGQQVTLRCSPISGHKSVSWYQQVLGQGPQFIFQYYEKEERGRGNFPDRFSARQFPNYSSELNVNALLLGDSALYLCASSISILASYGYTFGSGTRLTVV.

CDR3 residues: CASSYSVRGNEQYF. CDR3 in DNA: TGTGCCAGCAGTTACTCCGTCAGGGGGAACGAGCAGTACTTC. The chain combines TRBV6-2 or TRBV6-3 with TRBJ2-7, with 7 bases identical to TRBD1. Germline lookup yields CDR1 MNHEY and CDR2 SVGEGT. This CDR3 is 14 amino acids long. Losses at the gene ends were 0 bases for V and 5 bases for J; bases not matched to a gene: 4.

The chain couples TRBV6-1 to TRBJ1-1; TRBD1 matches 10 bases. The CDR3 has 14 amino acids. In germline, CDR1 is MNHNS, CDR2 SASEGT. With 5 bases clipped from V and 5 bases from J, the junction kept 5 bases outside the gene matches. CDR3 nucleotides: TGTGCCAGCAGTTTCGGACAGGGGGGAACTGAAGCTTTCTTT. Protein: CASSFGQGGTEAFF.

The chain has TRBV6-5 and TRBJ2-7; 8 nucleotides line up with TRBD2. Germline V CDR1 and CDR2: MNHEY, SVGAGI. The V and J ends lost 6 bases and 5 bases, in that order; junction bases with no gene match: 12. The CDR3 runs to 15 residues. The CDR3 DNA follows: TGTGCCAGCAGGCGACCCACGGGACTAGGGAACGAGCAGTACTTC. Translated: CASRRPTGLGNEQYF.

J is TRBJ1-2 and V is TRBV7-9; D is possibly TRBD1 (6 bases). The CDR3 is made up of 13 amino acids. CDR1 and CDR2 from the germline V gene are SEHNR and FQNEAQ (reference sequence). The V end lost 2 bases, the J end lost 8 bases, and 12 bases lay between the germline ends. Here the CDR3 DNA reads TGTGCCAGCAGCTTAAAACAGGGTTTCGGCTACACCTTC. Translation: CASSLKQGFGYTF.

This clone was observed a handful of times. This chain connects TRBV10-3 to TRBJ1-2; D remains unclear. Germline V gives CDR1 ENHRY, CDR2 SYGVKD. The CDR3 sequence is 13 residues long. Trimming cost V 8 bases and J 4 bases, with 14 bases left between them. The CDR3 reads CAIEAQRGYGYTF. DNA of the CDR3: TGTGCCATCGAAGCCCAACGTGGCTATGGCTACACCTTC.

V gene TRBV19 combines with J gene TRBJ2-3; weak D call: TRBD2 (5 bases). CDR3 length: 16 amino acids. V lost 4 bases, J lost 8 bases, and 22 bases lay in between. Per the germline V gene, CDR1 is LNHDA and CDR2 is SQIVND (reference sequence). CDR3 loop: CASSTGRAGRSSTQYF. CDR3 bases: TGTGCCAGTAGTACCGGACGCGCGGGCCGGAGTTCTACGCAGTATTTT.